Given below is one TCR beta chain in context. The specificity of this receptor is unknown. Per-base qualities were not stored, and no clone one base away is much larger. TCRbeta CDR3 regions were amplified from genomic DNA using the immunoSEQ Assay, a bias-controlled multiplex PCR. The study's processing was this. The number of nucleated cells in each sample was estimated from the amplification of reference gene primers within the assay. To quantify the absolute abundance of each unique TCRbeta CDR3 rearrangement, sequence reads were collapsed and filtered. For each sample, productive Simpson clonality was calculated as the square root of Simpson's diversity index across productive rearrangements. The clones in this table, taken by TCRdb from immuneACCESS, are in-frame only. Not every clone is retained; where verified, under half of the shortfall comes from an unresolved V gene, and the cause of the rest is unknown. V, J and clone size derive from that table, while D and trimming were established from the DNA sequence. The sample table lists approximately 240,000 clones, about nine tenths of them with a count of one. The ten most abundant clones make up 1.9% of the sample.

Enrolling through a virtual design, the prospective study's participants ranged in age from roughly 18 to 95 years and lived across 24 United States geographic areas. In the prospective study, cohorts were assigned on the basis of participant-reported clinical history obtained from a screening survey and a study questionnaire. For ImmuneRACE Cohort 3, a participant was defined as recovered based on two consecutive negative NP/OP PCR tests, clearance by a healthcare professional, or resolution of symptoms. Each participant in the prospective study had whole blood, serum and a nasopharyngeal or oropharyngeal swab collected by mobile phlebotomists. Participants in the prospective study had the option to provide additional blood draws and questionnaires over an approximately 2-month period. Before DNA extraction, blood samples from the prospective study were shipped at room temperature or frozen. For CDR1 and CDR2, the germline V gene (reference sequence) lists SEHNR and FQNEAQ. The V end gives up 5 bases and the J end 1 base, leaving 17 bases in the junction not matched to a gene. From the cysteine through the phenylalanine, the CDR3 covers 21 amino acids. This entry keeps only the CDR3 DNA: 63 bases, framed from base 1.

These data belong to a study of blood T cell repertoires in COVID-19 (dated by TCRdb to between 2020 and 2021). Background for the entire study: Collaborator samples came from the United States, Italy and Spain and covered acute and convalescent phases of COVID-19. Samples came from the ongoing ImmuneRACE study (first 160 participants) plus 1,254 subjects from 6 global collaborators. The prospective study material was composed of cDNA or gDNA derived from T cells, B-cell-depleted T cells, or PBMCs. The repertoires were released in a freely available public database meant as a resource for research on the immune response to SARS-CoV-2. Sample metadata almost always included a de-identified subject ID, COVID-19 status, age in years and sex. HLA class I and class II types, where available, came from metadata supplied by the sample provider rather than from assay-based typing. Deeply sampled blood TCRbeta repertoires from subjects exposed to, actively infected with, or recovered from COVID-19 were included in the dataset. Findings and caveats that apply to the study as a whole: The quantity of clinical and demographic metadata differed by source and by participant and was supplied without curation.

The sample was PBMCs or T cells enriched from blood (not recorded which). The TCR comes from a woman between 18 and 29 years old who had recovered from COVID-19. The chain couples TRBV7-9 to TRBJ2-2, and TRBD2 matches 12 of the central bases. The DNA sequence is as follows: TGTGCCAGCAGCAAAATCCTGATTTTCACTAGCGGGGGGCAGAACACCGGGGAGCTGTTTTTT. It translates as CASSKILIFTSGGQNTGELFF.